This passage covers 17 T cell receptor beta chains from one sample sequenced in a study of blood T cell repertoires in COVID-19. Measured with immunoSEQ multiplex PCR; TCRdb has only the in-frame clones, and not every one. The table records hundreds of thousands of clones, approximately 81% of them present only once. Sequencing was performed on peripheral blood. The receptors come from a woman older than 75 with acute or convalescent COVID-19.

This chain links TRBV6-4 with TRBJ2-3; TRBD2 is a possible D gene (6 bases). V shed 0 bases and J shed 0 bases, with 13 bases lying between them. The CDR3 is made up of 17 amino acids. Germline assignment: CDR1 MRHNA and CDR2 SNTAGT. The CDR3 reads CASSDSSGVPSTDTQYF. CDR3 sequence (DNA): TGTGCCAGCAGTGACTCGTCGGGGGTACCTAGCACAGATACGCAGTATTTT.

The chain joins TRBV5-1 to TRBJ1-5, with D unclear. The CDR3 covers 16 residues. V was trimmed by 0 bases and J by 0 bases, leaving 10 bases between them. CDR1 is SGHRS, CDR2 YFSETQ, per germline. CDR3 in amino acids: CASSLDSSNSNQPQHF. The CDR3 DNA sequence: TGCGCCAGCAGCTTGGACAGTTCGAATAGCAATCAGCCCCAGCATTTT.

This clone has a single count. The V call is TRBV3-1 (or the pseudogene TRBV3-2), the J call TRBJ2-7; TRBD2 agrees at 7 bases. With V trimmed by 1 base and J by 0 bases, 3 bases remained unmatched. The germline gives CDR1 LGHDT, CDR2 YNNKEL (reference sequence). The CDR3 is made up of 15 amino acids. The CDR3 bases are TGTGCCAGCAGCCAAGCTTGGACTAGCTCCTACGAGCAGTACTTC. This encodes CASSQAWTSSYEQYF.

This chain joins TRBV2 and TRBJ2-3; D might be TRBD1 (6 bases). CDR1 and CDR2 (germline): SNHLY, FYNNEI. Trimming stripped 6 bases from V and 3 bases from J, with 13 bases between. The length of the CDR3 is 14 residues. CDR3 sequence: CASRVRDITDTQYF. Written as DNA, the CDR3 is TGTGCCAGCAGGGTACGGGACATAACAGATACGCAGTATTTT.

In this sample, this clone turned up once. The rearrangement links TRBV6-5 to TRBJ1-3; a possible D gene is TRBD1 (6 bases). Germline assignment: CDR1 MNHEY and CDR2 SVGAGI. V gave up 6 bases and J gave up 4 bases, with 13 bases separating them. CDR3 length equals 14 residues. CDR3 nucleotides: TGTGCCAGCAGGGCCGGGACACAAGGAAACACCATATATTTT. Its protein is CASRAGTQGNTIYF.

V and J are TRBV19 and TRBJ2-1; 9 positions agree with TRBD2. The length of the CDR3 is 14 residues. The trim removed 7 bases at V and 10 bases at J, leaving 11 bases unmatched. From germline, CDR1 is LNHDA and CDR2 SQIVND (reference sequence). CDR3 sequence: CASKGREGTKEQFF. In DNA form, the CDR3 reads TGTGCCAGTAAAGGGCGGGAGGGGACAAAGGAGCAGTTCTTC.

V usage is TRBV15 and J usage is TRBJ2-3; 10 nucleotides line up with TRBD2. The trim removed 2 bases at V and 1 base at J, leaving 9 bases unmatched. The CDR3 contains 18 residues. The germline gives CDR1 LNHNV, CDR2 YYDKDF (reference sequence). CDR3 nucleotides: TGTGCCACCAGCAGAAAAATCCATCTAGCGGGGGGCACAGATACGCAGTATTTT. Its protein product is CATSRKIHLAGGTDTQYF.

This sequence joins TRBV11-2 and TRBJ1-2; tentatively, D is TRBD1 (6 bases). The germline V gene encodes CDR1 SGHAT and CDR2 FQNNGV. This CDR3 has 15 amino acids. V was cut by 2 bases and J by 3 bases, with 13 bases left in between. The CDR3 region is CASSLRGRGDYGYTF. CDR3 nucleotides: TGTGCCAGCAGCTTACGCGGCAGGGGCGACTATGGCTACACCTTC.

This CDR3 reads CASRRDRNEKLFF. The CDR3 coding sequence is TGTGCCAGCAGACGGGACAGAAATGAAAAACTGTTTTTT. The chain links TRBV2 to TRBJ1-4, with 7 bases identical to TRBD1. V trimming: 6 bases; J trimming: 5 bases; junction bases outside the gene matches: 3. The length of the CDR3 is 13 residues. Germline V gene lookup returns CDR1 SNHLY and CDR2 FYNNEI.

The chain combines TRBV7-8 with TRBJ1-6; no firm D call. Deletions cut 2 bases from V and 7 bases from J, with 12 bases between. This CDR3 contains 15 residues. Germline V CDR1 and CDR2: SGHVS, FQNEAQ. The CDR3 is CASSLSTTGNSPLHF. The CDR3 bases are TGTGCCAGCAGCTTAAGTACTACGGGAAATTCACCCCTCCACTTT.

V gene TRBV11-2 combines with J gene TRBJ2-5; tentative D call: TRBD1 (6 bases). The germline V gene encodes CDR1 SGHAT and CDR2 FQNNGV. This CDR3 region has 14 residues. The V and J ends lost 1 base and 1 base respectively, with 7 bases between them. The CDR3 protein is CASSLATGQETQYF. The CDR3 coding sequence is TGTGCCAGCAGCTTAGCGACAGGCCAAGAGACCCAGTACTTC.

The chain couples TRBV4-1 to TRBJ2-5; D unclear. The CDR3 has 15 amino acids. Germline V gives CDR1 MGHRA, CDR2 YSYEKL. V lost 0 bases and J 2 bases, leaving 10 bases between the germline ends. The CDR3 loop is CASSQEGTAQETQYF. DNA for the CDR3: TGCGCCAGCAGCCAAGAAGGAACAGCTCAAGAGACCCAGTACTTC.

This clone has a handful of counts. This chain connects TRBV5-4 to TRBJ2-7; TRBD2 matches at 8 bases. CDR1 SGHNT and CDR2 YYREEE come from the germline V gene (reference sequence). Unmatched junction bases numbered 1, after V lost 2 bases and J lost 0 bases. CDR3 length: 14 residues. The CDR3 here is CASSLLADSYEQYF. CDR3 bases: TGTGCCAGCAGCTTACTAGCGGACTCCTACGAGCAGTACTTC.

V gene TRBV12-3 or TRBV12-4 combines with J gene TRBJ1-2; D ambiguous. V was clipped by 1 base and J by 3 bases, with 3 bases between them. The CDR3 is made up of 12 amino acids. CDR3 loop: CASSLVDYGYTF. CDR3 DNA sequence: TGTGCCAGCAGTTTAGTCGACTATGGCTACACCTTC.

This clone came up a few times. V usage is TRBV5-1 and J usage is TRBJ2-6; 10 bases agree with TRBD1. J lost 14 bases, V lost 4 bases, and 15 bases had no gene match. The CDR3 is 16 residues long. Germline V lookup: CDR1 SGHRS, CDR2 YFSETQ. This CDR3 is CASSPTGGRQTFLLTF. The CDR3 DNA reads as TGCGCCAGCAGCCCGACAGGGGGCCGCCAAACCTTCCTCCTGACTTTC.

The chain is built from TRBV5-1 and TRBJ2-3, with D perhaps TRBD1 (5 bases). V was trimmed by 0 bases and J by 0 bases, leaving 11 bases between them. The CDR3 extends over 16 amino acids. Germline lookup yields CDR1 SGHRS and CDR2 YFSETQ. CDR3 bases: TGCGCCAGCAGCTTGGTACCGGACACTAGCACAGATACGCAGTATTTT. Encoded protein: CASSLVPDTSTDTQYF.

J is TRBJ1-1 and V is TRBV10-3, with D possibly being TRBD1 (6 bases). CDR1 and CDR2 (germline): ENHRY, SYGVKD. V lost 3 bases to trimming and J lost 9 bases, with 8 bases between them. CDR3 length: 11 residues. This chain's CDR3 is CAISDGQQAFF. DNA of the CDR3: TGTGCCATCAGTGACGGACAGCAAGCTTTCTTT.